Each of the 9 T cell receptor beta chains below was sequenced from the same sample in a study of sequential checkpoint blockade in melanoma. Clones were read by immunoSEQ multiplex PCR, and TCRdb kept only the in-frame ones, dropping some. Found here are about 14,000 clones, 52% of them singletons; the top ten hold around 15%. Treatment noted: randomized to nivolumab then ipilimumab (arm A) or the reverse (arm B). Specimen: CD8+ T cells sorted from blood (inferred from file names), collected from a patient given nivolumab and ipilimumab in sequence. These receptors all stem from a human donor with melanoma.

The chain couples TRBV19 to TRBJ2-1, with D possibly being TRBD2 (5 bases). The CDR3 totals 15 residues. Germline CDR1 is LNHDA and CDR2 is SQIVND (reference sequence). V shed 6 bases and J shed 2 bases, with 14 bases lying between them. The CDR3 region has the DNA TGTGCCAGTAGCCTCACTAGTTCCCCCTACAATGAGCAGTTCTTC. Its protein product is CASSLTSSPYNEQFF. Full variable domain (missing parts from reference TRBV19 and TRBJ2-1): DGGITQSPKYLFRKEGQNVTLSCEQNLNHDAMYWYRQDPGQGLRLIYYSQIVNDFQKGDIAEGYSVSREKKESFPLTVTSAQKNPTAFYLCASSLTSSPYNEQFFGPGTRLTVL.

This chain joins TRBV28 and TRBJ2-7, with D unclear. There are 13 residues in the CDR3. The V end was cut by 3 bases, the J end by 6 bases, with 12 bases between. CDR1 MDHEN and CDR2 SYDVKM come from the germline V gene. The CDR3 DNA reads TGTGCCAGCAGTTTGCACGTGGCGGCCGAGCAGTACTTC. Residues: CASSLHVAAEQYF.

This clone was recorded a few times. The chain recombines TRBV6-6 with TRBJ1-1, with 7 bases lining up with TRBD1. Germline-derived CDR1 and CDR2 are MNHNY and SVGAGI (reference sequence). J lost 7 bases, V lost 0 bases, and 2 bases had no gene match. CDR3 size: 13 residues. The CDR3 DNA reads as TGTGCCAGCAGTTACTCCTGGGACAGTGAAGCTTTCTTT. It yields the protein CASSYSWDSEAFF.

This clone occurred a few times. This rearrangement joins TRBV10-3 to TRBJ2-2, with TRBD1 as a possible D gene (5 bases). V shed 10 bases and J shed 4 bases, with 13 bases lying between them. Germline V lookup: CDR1 ENHRY, CDR2 SYGVKD. The CDR3 runs to 13 residues. The CDR3 nucleotides are TGTGCCACCGGACATGTCGTCACCGGGGAGCTGTTTTTT. Its translation is CATGHVVTGELFF.

By its share, this clone is medium-sized. The gene calls are TRBV4-1 and TRBJ2-7; the D is unclear. V gave up 1 base and J gave up 2 bases, with 9 bases separating them. The CDR3 has 14 residues. CDR1 is MGHRA, CDR2 YSYEKL, per germline. CDR3 protein: CASSQAQSTYEQYF. The CDR3 region has the DNA TGCGCCAGCAGCCAAGCGCAGTCCACCTACGAGCAGTACTTC.

This chain joins TRBV4-1 and TRBJ2-7; 8 bases are a match to TRBD2. CDR1 is MGHRA, CDR2 YSYEKL, per germline. V gave up 1 base and J gave up 1 base; unmatched junction bases: 9. This CDR3 spans 17 amino acids. In DNA, the CDR3 is TGCGCCAGCAGCCAAGCGGGAGGGTTTTCTTCATCCTACGAGCAGTACTTC. This gives the protein CASSQAGGFSSSYEQYF.

This clone was recorded a few times. V and J are TRBV6-1 and TRBJ2-1, with TRBD2 matching 11 bases. The junction had 8 bases not matched to a gene; V was cut back by 6 bases and J by 7 bases. There are 15 residues in the CDR3. The germline V gene has CDR1 MNHNS and CDR2 SASEGT. CDR3 sequence: CASSPLSSGRNEQFF. In DNA form, the CDR3 reads TGTGCCAGCAGCCCTCTTTCTAGCGGGAGGAATGAGCAGTTCTTC.

The chain links TRBV5-1 to TRBJ2-7; a weak D match, TRBD1 (6 bases). The length of the CDR3 is 16 residues. V lost 0 bases, J lost 2 bases, and 15 bases lay in between. Germline loops: CDR1 SGHRS, CDR2 YFSETQ. In DNA form, the CDR3 reads TGCGCCAGCAGCTTGGTTACAGGGCTAGGGGCCTACGAGCAGTACTTC. This gives the protein CASSLVTGLGAYEQYF. The complete variable domain, with remaining parts taken from reference TRBV5-1 and TRBJ2-7, reads KAGVTQTPRYLIKTRGQQVTLSCSPISGHRSVSWYQQTPGQGLQFLFEYFSETQRNKGNFPGRFSGRQFSNSRSEMNVSTLELGDSALYLCASSLVTGLGAYEQYFGPGTRLTVT.

This clone was observed a handful of times. With only one base between it and a far larger clone, this is likely a read error. The chain uses TRBV29-1 and TRBJ2-7; 7 nucleotides agree with TRBD2. This CDR3 has 13 residues. Germline CDR1 and CDR2: SQVTM and ANQGSEA. The CDR3 is CSATLADSYVQYF. The DNA of the CDR3 is TGCAGCGCCACTCTAGCGGACTCCTACGTGCAGTACTTC.